This TCR beta chain was retrieved from a study of cytomegalovirus exposure and HLA in healthy donors. Study observations and caveats: In an earlier analysis, about 87% or about 30%: the productive usage of most TCR beta V segments. Follow-up analysis found HLA locus-dependent TCR association rates, highest for DRB1 and lowest for HLA-C.

This clone was seen once. Antigen: not known. The CDR3 covers 14 residues. Germline V gene sequence: CDR1 SGHTA, CDR2 FQGTGA. V trimming: 5 bases; J trimming: 5 bases; junction bases outside the gene matches: 3. With 60 Vbeta and 13 Jbeta primers, the PCR was carried out. Produced via immunoSEQ multiplex PCR; TCRdb's table is partial and in-frame only. The sample lists fewer than 85,000 clones; about four fifths were seen once. This TCR was recovered from a man aged 18 to 35 in good health and CMV-seropositive. This chain links TRBV7-3 with TRBJ2-2, with 9 bases aligning to TRBD1. Sequenced material: PBMCs. The CDR3 region is CASSRDRETGELFF. As DNA, the CDR3 is TGTGCCAGCAGCCGGGACAGGGAAACCGGGGAGCTGTTTTTT.